A few counts support the clone carrying this T cell receptor (beta chain). Its antigen is not identified. The data belong to a study of OX40 agonist ivuxolimab in advanced cancers. Study-wide points: No antigen was identified for the clonally expanded peripheral T cells.

Repertoires were generated with immunoSEQ multiplex PCR, while TCRdb's copy carries only in-frame clones and drops some. The table lists roughly 70,000 clones, 70% to 90% of them singletons. The receptor was derived from an adult with an advanced solid tumor such as melanoma, head and neck, liver or kidney cancer. Sequenced here: CD4+ or CD8+ T cells sorted from blood, sampled in a trial of the OX40 agonist ivuxolimab.

CDR3 nucleotides: TGTGCCAGCAGCCCCCGGCCCACGGGACGGAGGATAGGGCAGTACTTC. It translates to CASSPRPTGRRIGQYF. This chain joins TRBV5-7 and TRBJ2-7; either TRBD1 or TRBD2 may fit D (5 bases each). TRBV5-7 is an ORF, and what it does is uncertain. There are 16 residues in the CDR3. V was pared by 4 bases and J by 9 bases, with 26 bases between.